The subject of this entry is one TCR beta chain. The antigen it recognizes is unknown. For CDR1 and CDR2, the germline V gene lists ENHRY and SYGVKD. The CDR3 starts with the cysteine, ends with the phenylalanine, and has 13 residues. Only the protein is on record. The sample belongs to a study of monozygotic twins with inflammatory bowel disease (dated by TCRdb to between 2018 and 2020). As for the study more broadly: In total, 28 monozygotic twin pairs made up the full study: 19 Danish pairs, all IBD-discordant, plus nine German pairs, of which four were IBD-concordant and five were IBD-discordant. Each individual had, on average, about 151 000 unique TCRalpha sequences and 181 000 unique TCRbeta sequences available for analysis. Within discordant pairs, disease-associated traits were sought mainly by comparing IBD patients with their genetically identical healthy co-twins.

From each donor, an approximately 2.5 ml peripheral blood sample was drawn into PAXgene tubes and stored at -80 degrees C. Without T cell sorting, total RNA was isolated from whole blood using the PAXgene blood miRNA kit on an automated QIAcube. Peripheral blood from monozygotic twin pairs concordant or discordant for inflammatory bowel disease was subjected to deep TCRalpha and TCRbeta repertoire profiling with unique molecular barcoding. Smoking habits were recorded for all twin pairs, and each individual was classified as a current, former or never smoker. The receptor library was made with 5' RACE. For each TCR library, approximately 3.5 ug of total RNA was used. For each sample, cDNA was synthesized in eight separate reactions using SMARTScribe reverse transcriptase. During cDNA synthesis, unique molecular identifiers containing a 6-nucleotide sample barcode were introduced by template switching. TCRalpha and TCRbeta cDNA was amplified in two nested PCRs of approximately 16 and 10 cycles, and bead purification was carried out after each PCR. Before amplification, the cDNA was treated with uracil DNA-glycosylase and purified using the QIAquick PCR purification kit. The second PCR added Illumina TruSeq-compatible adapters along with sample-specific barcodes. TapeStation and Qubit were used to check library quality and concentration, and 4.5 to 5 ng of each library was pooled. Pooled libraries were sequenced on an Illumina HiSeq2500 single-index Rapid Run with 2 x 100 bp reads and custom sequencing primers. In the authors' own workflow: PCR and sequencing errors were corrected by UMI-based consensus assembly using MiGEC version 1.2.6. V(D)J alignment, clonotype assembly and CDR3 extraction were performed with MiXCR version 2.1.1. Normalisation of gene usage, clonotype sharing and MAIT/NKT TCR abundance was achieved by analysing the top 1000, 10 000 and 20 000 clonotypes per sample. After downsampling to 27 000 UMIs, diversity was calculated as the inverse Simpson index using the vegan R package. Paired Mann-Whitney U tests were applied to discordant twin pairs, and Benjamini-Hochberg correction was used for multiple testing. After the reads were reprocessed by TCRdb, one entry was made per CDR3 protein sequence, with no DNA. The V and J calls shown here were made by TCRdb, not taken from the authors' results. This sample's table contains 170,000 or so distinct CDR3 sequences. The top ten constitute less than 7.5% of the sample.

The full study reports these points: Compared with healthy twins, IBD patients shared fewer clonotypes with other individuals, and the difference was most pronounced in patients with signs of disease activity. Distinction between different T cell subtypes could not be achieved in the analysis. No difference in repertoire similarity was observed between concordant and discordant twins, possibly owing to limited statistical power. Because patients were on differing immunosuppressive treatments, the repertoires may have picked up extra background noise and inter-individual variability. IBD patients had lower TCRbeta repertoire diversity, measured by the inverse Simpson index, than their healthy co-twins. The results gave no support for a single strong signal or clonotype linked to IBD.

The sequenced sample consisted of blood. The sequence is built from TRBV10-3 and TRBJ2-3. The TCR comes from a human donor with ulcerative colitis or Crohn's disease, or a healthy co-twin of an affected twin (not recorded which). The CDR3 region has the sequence CAISSNPTDTQYF.